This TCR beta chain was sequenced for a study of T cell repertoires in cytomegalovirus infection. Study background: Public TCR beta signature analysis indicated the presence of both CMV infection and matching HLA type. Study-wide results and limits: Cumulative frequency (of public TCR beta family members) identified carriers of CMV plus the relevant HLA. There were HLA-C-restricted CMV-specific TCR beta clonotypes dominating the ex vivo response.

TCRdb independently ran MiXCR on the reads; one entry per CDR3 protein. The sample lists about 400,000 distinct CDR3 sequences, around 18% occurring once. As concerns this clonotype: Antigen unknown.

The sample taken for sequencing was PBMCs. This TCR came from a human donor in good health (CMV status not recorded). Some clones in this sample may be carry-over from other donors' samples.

The CDR3 spells CASSGGGLAASPYTDTQYF. The CDR3 DNA is TGTGCCAGCAGTGGAGGGGGACTAGCGGCCTCACCATACACAGATACGCAGTATTTT. The V call is TRBV2, the J call TRBJ2-3, with 11 positions matching TRBD2. CDR3 length equals 19 residues. The germline gives CDR1 SNHLY, CDR2 FYNNEI. V lost 4 bases and J lost 2; bases outside the gene matches: 14.